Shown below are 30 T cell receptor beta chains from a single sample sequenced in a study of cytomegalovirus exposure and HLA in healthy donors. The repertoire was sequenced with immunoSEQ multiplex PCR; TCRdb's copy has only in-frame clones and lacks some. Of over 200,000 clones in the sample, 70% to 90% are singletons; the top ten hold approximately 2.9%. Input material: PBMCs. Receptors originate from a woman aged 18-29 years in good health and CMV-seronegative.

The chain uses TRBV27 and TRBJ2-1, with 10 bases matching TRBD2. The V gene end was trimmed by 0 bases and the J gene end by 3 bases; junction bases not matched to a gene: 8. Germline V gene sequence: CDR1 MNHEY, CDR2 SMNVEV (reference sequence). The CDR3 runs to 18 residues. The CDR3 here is CASSLSLSSGSLYNEQFF. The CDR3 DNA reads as TGTGCCAGCAGTTTATCCCTTTCTAGCGGGAGTCTCTACAATGAGCAGTTCTTC.

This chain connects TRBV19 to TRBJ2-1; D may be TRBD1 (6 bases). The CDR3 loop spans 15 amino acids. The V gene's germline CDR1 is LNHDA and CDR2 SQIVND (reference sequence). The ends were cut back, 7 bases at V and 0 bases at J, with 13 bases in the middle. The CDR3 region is CASTPTGNSYNEQFF. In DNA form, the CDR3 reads TGTGCCAGTACCCCGACAGGTAACTCCTACAATGAGCAGTTCTTC. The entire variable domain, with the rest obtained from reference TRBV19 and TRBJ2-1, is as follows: DGGITQSPKYLFRKEGQNVTLSCEQNLNHDAMYWYRQDPGQGLRLIYYSQIVNDFQKGDIAEGYSVSREKKESFPLTVTSAQKNPTAFYLCASTPTGNSYNEQFFGPGTRLTVL.

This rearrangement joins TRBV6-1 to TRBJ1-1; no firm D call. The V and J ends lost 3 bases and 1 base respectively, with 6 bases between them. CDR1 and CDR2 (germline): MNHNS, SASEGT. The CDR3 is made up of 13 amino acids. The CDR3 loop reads CASSEQENTEAFF. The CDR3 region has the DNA TGTGCCAGCAGTGAGCAGGAGAACACTGAAGCTTTCTTT.

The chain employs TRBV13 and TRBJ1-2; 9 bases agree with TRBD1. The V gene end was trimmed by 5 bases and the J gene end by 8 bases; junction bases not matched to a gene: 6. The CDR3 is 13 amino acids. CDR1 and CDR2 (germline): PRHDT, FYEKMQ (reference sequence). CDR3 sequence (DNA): TGTGCCAGCAGCCGCGGGGACAGGGCGGGCTACACCTTC. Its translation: CASSRGDRAGYTF.

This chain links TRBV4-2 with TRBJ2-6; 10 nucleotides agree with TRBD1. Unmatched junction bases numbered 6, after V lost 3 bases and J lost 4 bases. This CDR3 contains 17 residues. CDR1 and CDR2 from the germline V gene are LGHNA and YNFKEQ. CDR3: CASSQGQGMRGANVLTF. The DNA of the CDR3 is TGTGCCAGCAGCCAGGGACAGGGGATGAGGGGGGCCAACGTCCTGACTTTC.

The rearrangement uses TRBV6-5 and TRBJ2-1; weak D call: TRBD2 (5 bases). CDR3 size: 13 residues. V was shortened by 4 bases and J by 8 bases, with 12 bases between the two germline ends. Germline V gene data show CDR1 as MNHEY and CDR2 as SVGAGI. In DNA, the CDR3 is TGTGCCAGCAGTTTTTTAGGGCGGGATGAGCAGTTCTTC. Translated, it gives CASSFLGRDEQFF.

CDR3 protein: CASSILSGYEQYF. CDR3 coding DNA: TGTGCCAGCAGCATCCTTAGCGGTTACGAGCAGTACTTC. The rearrangement links TRBV7-2 to TRBJ2-7; the D gene is possibly TRBD2 (6 bases). Germline CDR1 reads SGHTA; CDR2 reads FQGNSA. V dropped 5 bases and J dropped 4 bases, with 12 bases sitting between them. CDR3 length: 13 residues.

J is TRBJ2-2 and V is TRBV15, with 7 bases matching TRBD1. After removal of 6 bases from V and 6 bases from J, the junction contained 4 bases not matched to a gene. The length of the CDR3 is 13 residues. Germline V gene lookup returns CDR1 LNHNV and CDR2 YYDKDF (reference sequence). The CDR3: CATSNRGSGELFF. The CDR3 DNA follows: TGTGCCACCAGTAACAGGGGATCCGGGGAGCTGTTTTTT.

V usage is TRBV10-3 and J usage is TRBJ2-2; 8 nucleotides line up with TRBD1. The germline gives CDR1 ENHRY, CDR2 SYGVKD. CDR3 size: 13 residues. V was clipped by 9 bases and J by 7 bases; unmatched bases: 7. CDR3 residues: CAMSDRGDGELFF. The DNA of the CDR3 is TGTGCCATGTCAGACAGGGGCGACGGGGAGCTGTTTTTT.

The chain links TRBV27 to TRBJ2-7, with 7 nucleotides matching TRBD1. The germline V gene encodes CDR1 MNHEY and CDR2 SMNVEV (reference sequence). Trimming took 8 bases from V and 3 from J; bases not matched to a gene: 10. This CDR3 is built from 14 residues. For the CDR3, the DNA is TGTGCCAGCGCGGACCGGGACAGCCTCTACGAGCAGTACTTC. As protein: CASADRDSLYEQYF.

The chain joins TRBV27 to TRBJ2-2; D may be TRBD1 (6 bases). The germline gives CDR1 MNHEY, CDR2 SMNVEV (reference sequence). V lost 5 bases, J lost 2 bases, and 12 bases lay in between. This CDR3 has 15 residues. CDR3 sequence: CASSEQGYNTGELFF. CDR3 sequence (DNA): TGTGCCAGCAGTGAACAGGGATACAACACCGGGGAGCTGTTTTTT.

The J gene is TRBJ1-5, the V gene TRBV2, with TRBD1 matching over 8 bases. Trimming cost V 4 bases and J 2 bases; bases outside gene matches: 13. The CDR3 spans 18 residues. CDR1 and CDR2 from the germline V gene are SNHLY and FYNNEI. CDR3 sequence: CASSVRTGQPTGNQPQHF. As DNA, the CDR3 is TGTGCCAGCAGTGTTAGGACAGGGCAGCCAACGGGCAATCAGCCCCAGCATTTT.

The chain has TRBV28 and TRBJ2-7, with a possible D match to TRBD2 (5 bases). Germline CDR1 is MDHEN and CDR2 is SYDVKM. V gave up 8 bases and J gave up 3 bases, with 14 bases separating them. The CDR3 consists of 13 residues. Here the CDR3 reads CASAIRGLYEQYF. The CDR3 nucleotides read TGTGCCAGCGCCATCCGCGGACTCTACGAGCAGTACTTC.

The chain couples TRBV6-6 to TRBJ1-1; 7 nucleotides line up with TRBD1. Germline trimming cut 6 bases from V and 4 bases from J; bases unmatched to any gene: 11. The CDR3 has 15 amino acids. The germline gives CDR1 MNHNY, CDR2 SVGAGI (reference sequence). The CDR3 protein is CASSPGGGSITEAFF. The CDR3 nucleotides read TGTGCCAGCAGCCCCGGAGGGGGCTCCATCACTGAAGCTTTCTTT.

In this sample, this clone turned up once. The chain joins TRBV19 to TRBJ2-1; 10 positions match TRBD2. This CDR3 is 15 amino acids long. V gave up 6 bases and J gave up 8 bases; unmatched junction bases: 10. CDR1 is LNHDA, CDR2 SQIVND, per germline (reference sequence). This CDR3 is CASSLLAGLNYEQFF. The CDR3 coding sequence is TGTGCCAGTAGCTTACTAGCGGGGCTTAATTATGAGCAGTTCTTC.

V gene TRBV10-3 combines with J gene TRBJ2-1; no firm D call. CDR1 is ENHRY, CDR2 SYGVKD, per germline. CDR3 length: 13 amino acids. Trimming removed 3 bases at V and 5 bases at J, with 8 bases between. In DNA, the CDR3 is TGTGCCATCAGTGACGCCAAGCACAATGAGCAGTTCTTC. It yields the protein CAISDAKHNEQFF.

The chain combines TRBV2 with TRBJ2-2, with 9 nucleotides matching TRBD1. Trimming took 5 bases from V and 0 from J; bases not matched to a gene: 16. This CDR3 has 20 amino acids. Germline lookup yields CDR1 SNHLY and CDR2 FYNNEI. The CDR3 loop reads CASSTPLGQGTTANTGELFF. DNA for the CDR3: TGTGCCAGCAGTACCCCCCTTGGACAGGGGACTACAGCGAACACCGGGGAGCTGTTTTTT.

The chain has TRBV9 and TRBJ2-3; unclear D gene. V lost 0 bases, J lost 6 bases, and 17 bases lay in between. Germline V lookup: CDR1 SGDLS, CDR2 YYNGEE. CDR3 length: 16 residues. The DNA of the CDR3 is TGTGCCAGCAGCGTAGCTACCGCGCCCGGTTTGGATACGCAGTATTTT. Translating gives CASSVATAPGLDTQYF.

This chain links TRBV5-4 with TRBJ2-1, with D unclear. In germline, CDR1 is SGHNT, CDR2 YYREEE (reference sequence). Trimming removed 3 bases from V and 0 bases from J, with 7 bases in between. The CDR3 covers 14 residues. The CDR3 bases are TGTGCCAGCAGCTCCAAGAGCTCCTACAATGAGCAGTTCTTC. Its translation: CASSSKSSYNEQFF.

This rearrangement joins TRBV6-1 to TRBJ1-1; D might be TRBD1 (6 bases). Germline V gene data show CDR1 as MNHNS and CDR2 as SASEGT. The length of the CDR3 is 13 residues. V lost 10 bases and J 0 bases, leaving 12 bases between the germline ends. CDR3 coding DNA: TGTGCCATCACCGGGACACTGAACACTGAAGCTTTCTTT. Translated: CAITGTLNTEAFF.

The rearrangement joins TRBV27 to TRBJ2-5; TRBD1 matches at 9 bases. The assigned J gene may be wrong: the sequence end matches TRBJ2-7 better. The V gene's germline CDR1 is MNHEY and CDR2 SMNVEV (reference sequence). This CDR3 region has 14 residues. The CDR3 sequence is CASSGTGKFYEQYF. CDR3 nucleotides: TGTGCCAGCAGCGGGACAGGGAAATTTTACGAGCAGTACTTC.

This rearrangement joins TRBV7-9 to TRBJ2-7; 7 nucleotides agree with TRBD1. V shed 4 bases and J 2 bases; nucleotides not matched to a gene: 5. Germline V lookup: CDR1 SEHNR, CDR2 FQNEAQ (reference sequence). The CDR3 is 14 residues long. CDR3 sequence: CASSSRTGAYEQYF. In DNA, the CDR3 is TGTGCCAGCAGCTCAAGGACAGGAGCCTACGAGCAGTACTTC.

The CDR3 loop reads CAWSAGLAEQYF. The DNA for the CDR3 is TGTGCCTGGAGTGCGGGACTAGCAGAGCAGTACTTC. This sequence joins TRBV30 and TRBJ2-7; TRBD2 matches at 9 bases. Germline V gives CDR1 GTSNPN, CDR2 SVGIG (reference sequence). V trimming: 1 base; J trimming: 7 bases; junction bases outside the gene matches: 2. The CDR3 is 12 amino acids.

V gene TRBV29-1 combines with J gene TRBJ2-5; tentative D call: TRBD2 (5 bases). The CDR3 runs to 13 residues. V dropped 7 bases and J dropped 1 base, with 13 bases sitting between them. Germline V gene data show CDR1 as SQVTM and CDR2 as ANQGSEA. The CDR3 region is CSGRGIGQETQYF. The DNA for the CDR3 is TGCAGCGGACGAGGGATAGGCCAAGAGACCCAGTACTTC.

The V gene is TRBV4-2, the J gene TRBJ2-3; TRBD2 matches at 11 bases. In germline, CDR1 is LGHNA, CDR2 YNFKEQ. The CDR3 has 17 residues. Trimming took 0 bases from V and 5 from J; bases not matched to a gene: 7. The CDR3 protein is CASSQDHTSGSRDTQYF. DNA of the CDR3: TGTGCCAGCAGCCAAGACCACACTAGCGGGAGTAGAGATACGCAGTATTTT.

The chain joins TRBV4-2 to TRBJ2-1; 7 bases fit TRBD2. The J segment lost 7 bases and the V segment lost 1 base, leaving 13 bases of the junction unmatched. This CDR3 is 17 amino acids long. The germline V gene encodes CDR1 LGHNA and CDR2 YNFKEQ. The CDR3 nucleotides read TGTGCCAGCAGCCAAGTGCGAGTTCTAGCGGAATTAAATGAGCAGTTCTTC. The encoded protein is CASSQVRVLAELNEQFF.

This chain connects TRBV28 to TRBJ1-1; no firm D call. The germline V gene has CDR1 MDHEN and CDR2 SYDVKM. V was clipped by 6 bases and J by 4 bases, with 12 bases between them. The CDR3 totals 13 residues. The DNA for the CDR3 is TGTGCCAGCAGCTTGGGCCGGTCCACTGAAGCTTTCTTT. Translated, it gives CASSLGRSTEAFF.

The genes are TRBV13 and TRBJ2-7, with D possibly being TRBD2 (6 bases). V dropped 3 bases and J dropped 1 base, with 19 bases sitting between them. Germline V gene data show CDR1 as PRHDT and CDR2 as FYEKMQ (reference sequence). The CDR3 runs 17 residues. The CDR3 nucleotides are TGTGCCAGCAGCTTCTTCGTGGCGGGGCCGGCGTCCTACGAGCAGTACTTC. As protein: CASSFFVAGPASYEQYF.

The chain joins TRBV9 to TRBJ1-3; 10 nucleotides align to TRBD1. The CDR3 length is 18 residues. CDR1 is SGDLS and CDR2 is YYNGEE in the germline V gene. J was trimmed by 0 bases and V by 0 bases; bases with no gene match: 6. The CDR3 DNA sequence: TGTGCCAGCAGCGTAGGACCGACAGGGGGCCTCTCTGGAAACACCATATATTTT. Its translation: CASSVGPTGGLSGNTIYF.

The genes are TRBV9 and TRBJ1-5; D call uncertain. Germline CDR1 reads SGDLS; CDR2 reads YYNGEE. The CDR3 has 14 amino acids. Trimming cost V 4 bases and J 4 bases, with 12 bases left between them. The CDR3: CASSPTAGNQPQHF. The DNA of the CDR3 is TGTGCCAGCAGCCCTACAGCGGGAAATCAGCCCCAGCATTTT.